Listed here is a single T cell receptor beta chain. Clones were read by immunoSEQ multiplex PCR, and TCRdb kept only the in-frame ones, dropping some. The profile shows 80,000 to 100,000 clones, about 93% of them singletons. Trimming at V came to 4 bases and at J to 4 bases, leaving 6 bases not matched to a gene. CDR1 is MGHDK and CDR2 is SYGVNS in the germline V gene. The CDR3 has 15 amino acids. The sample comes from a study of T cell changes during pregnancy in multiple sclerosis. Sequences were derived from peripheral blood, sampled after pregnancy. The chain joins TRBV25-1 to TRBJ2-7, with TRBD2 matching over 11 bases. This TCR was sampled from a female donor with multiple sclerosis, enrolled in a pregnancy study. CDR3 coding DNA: TGTGCCAGCAGTGTAGGGACTAGCGGCAGATACGAGCAGTACTTC. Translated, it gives CASSVGTSGRYEQYF.